This entry features one TCR beta chain sequence. The antigen remains unidentified. On sorted subsets, replicate PCRs used about 200 ng DNA, or about 30,000 T cell genomes. In the source study's methods: With immunoSEQ giving junction-only sequences and no quality scores, filtering differed. Assay used: immunoSEQ multiplex PCR; TCRdb lists only in-frame clones, some missing. The D gene and trimming were derived from the DNA, and the V and J assignments and clone size from that table. The sample consists of 2 million to 2.5 million clones, just under 95% of them appearing once. This entry comes from a study of shared clonotypes between healthy human individuals. V dropped 3 bases and J dropped 2 bases, with 18 bases sitting between them. This CDR3 comprises 17 residues. CDR1 and CDR2 from the germline V gene are MDHEN and SYDVKM. Study-level results: Clonotypes shared by all four donors outscored non-shared clonotypes in generation probability.

V and J are TRBV28 and TRBJ2-3, with D possibly being TRBD1 (5 bases). Sequences were obtained from naive CD4+ T cells from PBMCs. The sample's subset: CD45RA+ positively selected. The TCR comes from a man between 18 and 29 years old in good health. Some clones in this sample may be carry-over from other donors' samples. CDR3 residues: CASSFLGPRGYTDTQYF. Written as DNA, the CDR3 is TGTGCCAGCAGTTTTCTCGGACCAAGGGGCTACACAGATACGCAGTATTTT.